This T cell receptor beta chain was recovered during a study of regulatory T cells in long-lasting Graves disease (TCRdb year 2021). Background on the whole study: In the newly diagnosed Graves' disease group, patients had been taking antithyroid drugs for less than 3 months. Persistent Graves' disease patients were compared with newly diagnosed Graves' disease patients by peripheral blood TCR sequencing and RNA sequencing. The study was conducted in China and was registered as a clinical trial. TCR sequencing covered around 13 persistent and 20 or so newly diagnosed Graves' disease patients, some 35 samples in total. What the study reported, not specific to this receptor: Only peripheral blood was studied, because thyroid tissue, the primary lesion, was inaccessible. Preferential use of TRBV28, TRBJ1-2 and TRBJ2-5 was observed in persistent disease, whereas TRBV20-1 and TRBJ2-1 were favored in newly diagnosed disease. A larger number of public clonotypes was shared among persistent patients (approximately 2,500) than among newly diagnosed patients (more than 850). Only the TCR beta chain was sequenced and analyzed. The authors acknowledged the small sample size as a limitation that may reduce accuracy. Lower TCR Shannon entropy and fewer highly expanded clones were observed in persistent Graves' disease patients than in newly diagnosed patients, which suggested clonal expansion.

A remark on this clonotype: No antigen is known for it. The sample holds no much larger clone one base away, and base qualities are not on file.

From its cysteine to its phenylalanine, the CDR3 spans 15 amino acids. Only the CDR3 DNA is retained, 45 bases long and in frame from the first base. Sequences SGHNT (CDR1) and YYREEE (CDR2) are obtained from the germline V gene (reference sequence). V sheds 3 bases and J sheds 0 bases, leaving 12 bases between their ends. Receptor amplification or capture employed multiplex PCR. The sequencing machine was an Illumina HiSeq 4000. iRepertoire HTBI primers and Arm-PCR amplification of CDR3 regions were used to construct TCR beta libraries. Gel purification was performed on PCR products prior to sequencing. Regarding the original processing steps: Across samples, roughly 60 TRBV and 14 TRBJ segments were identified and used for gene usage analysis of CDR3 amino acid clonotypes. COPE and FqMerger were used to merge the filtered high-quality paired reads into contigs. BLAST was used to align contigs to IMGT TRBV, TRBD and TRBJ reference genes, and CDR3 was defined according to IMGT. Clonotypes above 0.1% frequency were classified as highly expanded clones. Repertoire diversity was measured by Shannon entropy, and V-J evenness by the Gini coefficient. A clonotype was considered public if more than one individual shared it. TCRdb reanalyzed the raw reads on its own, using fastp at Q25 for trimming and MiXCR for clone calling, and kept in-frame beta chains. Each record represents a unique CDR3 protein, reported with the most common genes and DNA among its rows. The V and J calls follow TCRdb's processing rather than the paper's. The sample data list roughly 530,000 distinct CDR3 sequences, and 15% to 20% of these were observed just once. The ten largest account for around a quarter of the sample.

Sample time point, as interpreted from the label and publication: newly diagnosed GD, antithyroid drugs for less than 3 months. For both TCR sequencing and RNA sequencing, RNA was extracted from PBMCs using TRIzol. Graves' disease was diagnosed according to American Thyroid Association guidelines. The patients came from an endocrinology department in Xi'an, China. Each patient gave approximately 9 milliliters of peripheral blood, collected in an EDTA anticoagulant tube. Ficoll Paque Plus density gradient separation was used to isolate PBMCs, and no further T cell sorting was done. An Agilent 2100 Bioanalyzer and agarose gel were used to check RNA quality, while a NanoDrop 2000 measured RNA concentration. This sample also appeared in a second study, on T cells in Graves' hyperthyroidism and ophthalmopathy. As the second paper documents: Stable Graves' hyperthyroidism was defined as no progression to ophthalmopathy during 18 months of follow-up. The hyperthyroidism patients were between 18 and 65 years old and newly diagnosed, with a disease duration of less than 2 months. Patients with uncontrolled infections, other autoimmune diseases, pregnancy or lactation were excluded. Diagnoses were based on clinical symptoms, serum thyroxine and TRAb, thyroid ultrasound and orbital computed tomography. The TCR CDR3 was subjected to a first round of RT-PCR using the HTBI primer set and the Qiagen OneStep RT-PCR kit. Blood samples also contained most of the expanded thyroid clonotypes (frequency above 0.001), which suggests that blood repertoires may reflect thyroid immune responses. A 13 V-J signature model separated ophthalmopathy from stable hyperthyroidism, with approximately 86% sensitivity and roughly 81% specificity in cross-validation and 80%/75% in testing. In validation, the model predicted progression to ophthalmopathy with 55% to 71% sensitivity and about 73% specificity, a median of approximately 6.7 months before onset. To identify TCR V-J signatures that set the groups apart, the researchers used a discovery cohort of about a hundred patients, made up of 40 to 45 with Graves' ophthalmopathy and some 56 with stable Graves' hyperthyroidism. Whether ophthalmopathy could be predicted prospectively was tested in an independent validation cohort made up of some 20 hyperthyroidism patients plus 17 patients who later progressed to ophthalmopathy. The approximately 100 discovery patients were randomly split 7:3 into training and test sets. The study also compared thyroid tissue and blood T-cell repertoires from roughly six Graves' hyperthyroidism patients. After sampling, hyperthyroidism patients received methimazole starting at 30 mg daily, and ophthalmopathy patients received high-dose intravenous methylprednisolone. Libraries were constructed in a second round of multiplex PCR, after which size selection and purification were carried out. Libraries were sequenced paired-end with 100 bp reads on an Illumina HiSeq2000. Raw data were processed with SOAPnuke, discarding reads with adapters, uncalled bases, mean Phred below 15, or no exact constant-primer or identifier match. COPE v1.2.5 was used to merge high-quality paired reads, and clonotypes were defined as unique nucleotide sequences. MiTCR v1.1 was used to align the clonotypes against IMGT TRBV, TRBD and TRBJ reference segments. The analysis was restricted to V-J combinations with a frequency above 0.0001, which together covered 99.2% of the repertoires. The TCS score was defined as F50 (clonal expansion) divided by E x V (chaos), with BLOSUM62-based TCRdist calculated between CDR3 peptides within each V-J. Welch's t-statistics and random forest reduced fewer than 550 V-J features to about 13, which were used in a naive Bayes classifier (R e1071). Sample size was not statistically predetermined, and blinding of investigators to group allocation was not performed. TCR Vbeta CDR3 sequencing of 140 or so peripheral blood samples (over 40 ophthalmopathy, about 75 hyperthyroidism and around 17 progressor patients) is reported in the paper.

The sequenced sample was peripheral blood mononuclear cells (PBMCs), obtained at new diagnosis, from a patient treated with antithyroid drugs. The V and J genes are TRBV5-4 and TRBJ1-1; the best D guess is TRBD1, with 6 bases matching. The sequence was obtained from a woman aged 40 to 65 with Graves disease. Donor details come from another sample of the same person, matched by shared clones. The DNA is TGTGCCAGCAGCTCCGCGACAGGTATGAACACTGAAGCTTTCTTT. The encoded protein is CASSSATGMNTEAFF.